The 26 T cell receptor beta chains presented below share a single source sample, sequenced in a study of T cell responses to AZD1222 COVID-19 vaccine. Repertoires were generated with immunoSEQ multiplex PCR, while TCRdb's copy carries only in-frame clones and drops some. The profile shows tens of thousands of clones, 70% to 90% of them singletons. The sequencing here drew on peripheral blood, taken on day 0 of AZD1222 vaccination. The receptors shown here come from an adult in good health.

This chain uses TRBV5-1 with TRBJ1-4; the D gene is possibly TRBD1 (6 bases). V was clipped by 4 bases and J by 7 bases, with 17 bases between them. Germline CDR1 is SGHRS and CDR2 is YFSETQ. There are 15 residues in the CDR3. The CDR3 nucleotides read TGCGCCAGCAGCCGTCAGGGGTTTGTCGGTGAAAAACTGTTTTTT. This translates into CASSRQGFVGEKLFF.

This rearrangement joins TRBV12-3 or TRBV12-4 to TRBJ1-5; no clear D gene. This CDR3 contains 13 residues. The V end was cut by 6 bases, the J end by 5 bases, with 11 bases between. The CDR3 sequence: CASSLRADQPQHF. The CDR3 DNA sequence: TGTGCCAGCAGCCTAAGGGCAGATCAGCCCCAGCATTTT.

This chain links TRBV5-1 with TRBJ1-3, with D perhaps matching TRBD1 (5 bases). V was cut by 2 bases and J by 0 bases, with 6 bases left in between. CDR3 length equals 14 residues. Germline loops: CDR1 SGHRS, CDR2 YFSETQ. The CDR3 nucleotides are TGCGCCAGCAGCTTACAGGACTCTGGAAACACCATATATTTT. Protein sequence: CASSLQDSGNTIYF.

This chain links TRBV19 with TRBJ2-5; 10 nucleotides match TRBD1. CDR3 length: 14 residues. After removal of 3 bases from V and 5 bases from J, the junction contained 3 bases not matched to a gene. The germline V gene encodes CDR1 LNHDA and CDR2 SQIVND (reference sequence). CDR3 DNA: TGTGCCAGTAGTATGACAGGGGGCAGGGAGACCCAGTACTTC. Encoded protein: CASSMTGGRETQYF.

The V and J genes are TRBV5-5 and TRBJ1-5; D remains ambiguous. The CDR3 loop spans 12 amino acids. In germline, CDR1 is SGHKS, CDR2 YYEKEE (reference sequence). V lost 0 bases to trimming and J lost 12 bases, with 10 bases between them. The CDR3, as DNA: TGTGCCAGCAGCTTGGTCGATTCTGACCAGCATTTT. As protein: CASSLVDSDQHF.

This clone was picked up one time. The chain has TRBV5-6 and TRBJ2-5; D is uncertain. V lost 4 bases and J 9 bases, leaving 16 bases between the germline ends. CDR1 is SGHDT and CDR2 is YYEEEE in the germline V gene. The CDR3 contains 13 residues. The CDR3 DNA is TGTGCCAGCAGCCTACAAGGTGGCTGGTCCCAGTACTTC. Translating gives CASSLQGGWSQYF.

The J gene is TRBJ1-2, the V gene TRBV9, with D possibly TRBD1 on 6 matching bases. Between the trimmed V and J ends, which lost 0 bases and 9 bases, there was a span of 12 bases. CDR1 and CDR2 (germline): SGDLS, YYNGEE. This CDR3 comprises 13 residues. The CDR3 region is CASSVGEGVRYTF. CDR3 in DNA: TGTGCCAGCAGCGTAGGGGAGGGGGTACGCTACACCTTC.

The V gene is TRBV2, the J gene TRBJ2-3; D call uncertain. The V end was cut by 4 bases, the J end by 1 base, with 12 bases between. This CDR3 is 15 amino acids long. Germline-derived CDR1 and CDR2 are SNHLY and FYNNEI. The CDR3 loop is CASSVSSQGTDTQYF. CDR3 coding DNA: TGTGCCAGCAGTGTGTCTAGTCAAGGCACAGATACGCAGTATTTT.

This rearrangement joins TRBV24-1 to TRBJ1-5; 7 nucleotides agree with TRBD1. Germline loops: CDR1 KGHDR, CDR2 SFDVKD. V gave up 3 bases and J gave up 3 bases; unmatched junction bases: 7. CDR3 size: 16 residues. This chain's CDR3 is CATSDPTDRYNQPQHF. The DNA for the CDR3 is TGTGCCACCAGTGATCCAACGGACAGGTACAATCAGCCCCAGCATTTT.

This chain connects TRBV5-1 to TRBJ2-2, with D uncertain. The CDR3 is 12 residues long. From germline, CDR1 is SGHRS and CDR2 YFSETQ. Trimming left V 4 bases short and J 8 bases short, with 9 bases between. The CDR3 sequence is CASSHRAGELFF. As DNA, the CDR3 is TGCGCCAGCAGCCACCGGGCGGGGGAGCTGTTTTTT.

The V call is TRBV18, the J call TRBJ1-1; 7 bases are a match to TRBD1. Germline V CDR1 and CDR2: KGHSH, LQKENI. The CDR3 runs 14 residues. The V gene end was trimmed by 5 bases and the J gene end by 2 bases; junction bases not matched to a gene: 5. As DNA, the CDR3 is TGTGCCAGCTCATCCCGGGACAGCAACACTGAAGCTTTCTTT. As protein: CASSSRDSNTEAFF.

V is TRBV5-1 and J is TRBJ1-2, with TRBD1 matching over 8 bases. The germline V gene encodes CDR1 SGHRS and CDR2 YFSETQ. This CDR3 contains 14 residues. V was pared by 4 bases and J by 4 bases, with 6 bases of the junction left unmatched. DNA for the CDR3: TGCGCCAGCAGCCCGGGACAGGAGTTCTATGGCTACACCTTC. As protein: CASSPGQEFYGYTF.

This chain links TRBV18 with TRBJ1-5; no clear D. CDR1 and CDR2 (germline): KGHSH, LQKENI. The CDR3 is 16 residues long. The V and J ends lost 2 bases and 0 bases respectively, with 11 bases between them. DNA for the CDR3: TGTGCCAGCTCACCAATGTGGGTAAATAGCAATCAGCCCCAGCATTTT. Protein: CASSPMWVNSNQPQHF.

Only one count was recorded for this clone. This chain joins TRBV5-1 and TRBJ2-7; 9 nucleotides align to TRBD2. The CDR3 runs to 15 residues. Trimming at V came to 3 bases and at J to 6 bases, leaving 10 bases not matched to a gene. Germline CDR1 SGHRS, CDR2 YFSETQ. CDR3 nucleotide sequence: TGCGCCAGCAGCTGGGGACTAGCCGCAGTACCCGAGCAGTACTTC. It is translated as CASSWGLAAVPEQYF.

Details on this clone: A read error may account for a junction end that differs from germline. The V and J genes are TRBV18 and TRBJ2-2, with a weak D call TRBD2 (6 bases). The CDR3 spans 18 residues. The germline V gene has CDR1 KGHSH and CDR2 LQKENI. DNA for the CDR3: TGTGCCAGCTCGCCACGCCGTCTAGCGACCCGAAACACCGGGGAGCTGTTTTTT. It yields the protein CASSPRRLATRNTGELFF.

The chain employs TRBV20-1 and TRBJ1-1, with 10 bases identical to TRBD1. The CDR3 runs 11 residues. Germline trimming cut 5 bases from V and 6 bases from J; bases unmatched to any gene: 0. From germline, CDR1 is DFQATT and CDR2 SNEGSKA (reference sequence). The CDR3 nucleotides are TGCAGTGCTGGGACAGGGGCTGAAGCTTTCTTT. Translated, it gives CSAGTGAEAFF.

The chain is built from TRBV6-4 and TRBJ2-1; 7 bases align to TRBD2. The CDR3 is made up of 14 amino acids. V was pared by 4 bases and J by 2 bases, with 2 bases of the junction left unmatched. Germline loops: CDR1 MRHNA, CDR2 SNTAGT. This CDR3 is CASSGGSPYNEQFF. CDR3 nucleotides: TGTGCCAGCAGTGGCGGGAGCCCCTACAATGAGCAGTTCTTC.

This sequence joins TRBV27 and TRBJ2-3; TRBD1 agrees at 7 bases. Germline V gene sequence: CDR1 MNHEY, CDR2 SMNVEV (reference sequence). The CDR3 loop spans 15 amino acids. The V and J ends lost 6 bases and 5 bases, in that order; junction bases with no gene match: 11. DNA for the CDR3: TGTGCCAGCAGAAACAGGGGTGGTAAAAAAGATACGCAGTATTTT. This gives the protein CASRNRGGKKDTQYF.

V is TRBV4-1 and J is TRBJ2-7, with 7 bases identical to TRBD1. Germline CDR1 MGHRA, CDR2 YSYEKL. The ends lost 0 bases at V and 0 bases at J; junction bases unmatched: 5. The CDR3 is 16 amino acids. The chain's CDR3 is CASSQDRQGSSYEQYF. DNA for the CDR3: TGCGCCAGCAGCCAAGACCGACAGGGAAGCTCCTACGAGCAGTACTTC.

The V and J genes are TRBV2 and TRBJ2-5; D is uncertain. The germline gives CDR1 SNHLY, CDR2 FYNNEI. The CDR3 sequence is 13 residues long. Trimming stripped 6 bases from V and 5 bases from J, with 13 bases between. This CDR3 is CASSVRRLETQYF. The CDR3 DNA follows: TGTGCCAGCAGCGTCCGCCGGCTGGAGACCCAGTACTTC.

The chain recombines TRBV9 with TRBJ2-7, with a possible D match to TRBD2 (7 bases). The CDR3 sequence is 16 residues long. Trimming removed 0 bases at V and 2 bases at J, with 15 bases between. Per germline, CDR1 SGDLS and CDR2 YYNGEE. CDR3 amino acids: CASSVAGGGATYEQYF. In DNA form, the CDR3 reads TGTGCCAGCAGCGTAGCGGGTGGGGGGGCGACCTACGAGCAGTACTTC. Full variable domain (outside the CDR3, taken from reference TRBV9 and TRBJ2-7): DSGVTQTPKHLITATGQRVTLRCSPRSGDLSVYWYQQSLDQGLQFLIQYYNGEERAKGNILERFSAQQFPDLHSELNLSSLELGDSALYFCASSVAGGGATYEQYFGPGTRLTVT.

The rearrangement uses TRBV29-1 and TRBJ2-2, with 7 bases fitting TRBD2. CDR1 is SQVTM and CDR2 is ANQGSEA in the germline V gene. Unmatched junction bases numbered 7, after V lost 6 bases and J lost 0 bases. There are 15 residues in the CDR3. CDR3 nucleotide sequence: TGCAGCGTACGACTAGCCTCGACGAACACCGGGGAGCTGTTTTTT. It translates to CSVRLASTNTGELFF.

This clone was seen only once. The chain carries TRBV25-1 and TRBJ2-3; TRBD2 matches 8 bases. The CDR3 loop spans 16 amino acids. Germline V CDR1 and CDR2: MGHDK, SYGVNS. The J segment lost 6 bases and the V segment lost 4 bases, leaving 12 bases of the junction unmatched. The CDR3 sequence is CASSVSSGGAKDTQYF. DNA for the CDR3: TGTGCCAGCAGTGTATCCTCCGGGGGGGCTAAGGATACGCAGTATTTT.

V is TRBV11-2 and J is TRBJ2-7; no firm D call. V lost 3 bases and J 4 bases, leaving 10 bases between the germline ends. The CDR3 covers 13 residues. From germline, CDR1 is SGHAT and CDR2 FQNNGV. The CDR3, as DNA: TGTGCCAGCAGCTTTTTTGTGGGGTACGAGCAGTACTTC. It codes for CASSFFVGYEQYF.

This clone was counted once. The V call is TRBV6-6, the J call TRBJ2-4; 8 bases are shared with TRBD2. The CDR3 loop spans 18 amino acids. Germline V CDR1 and CDR2: MNHNY, SVGAGI (reference sequence). Trimming at V came to 5 bases and at J to 0 bases, leaving 12 bases not matched to a gene. The CDR3 DNA reads TGTGCCAGCAGTCCCCCAGCAATAGCGGGGTTAGCCAAAAACATTCAGTACTTC. This gives the protein CASSPPAIAGLAKNIQYF.

The V gene is TRBV27, the J gene TRBJ1-4, with 9 bases lining up with TRBD1. The CDR3 has 14 amino acids. Germline V lookup: CDR1 MNHEY, CDR2 SMNVEV (reference sequence). The V gene end was trimmed by 5 bases and the J gene end by 6 bases; junction bases not matched to a gene: 4. The CDR3 spells CASSGQGFDEKLFF. As DNA, the CDR3 is TGTGCCAGCAGTGGACAGGGGTTTGATGAAAAACTGTTTTTT.